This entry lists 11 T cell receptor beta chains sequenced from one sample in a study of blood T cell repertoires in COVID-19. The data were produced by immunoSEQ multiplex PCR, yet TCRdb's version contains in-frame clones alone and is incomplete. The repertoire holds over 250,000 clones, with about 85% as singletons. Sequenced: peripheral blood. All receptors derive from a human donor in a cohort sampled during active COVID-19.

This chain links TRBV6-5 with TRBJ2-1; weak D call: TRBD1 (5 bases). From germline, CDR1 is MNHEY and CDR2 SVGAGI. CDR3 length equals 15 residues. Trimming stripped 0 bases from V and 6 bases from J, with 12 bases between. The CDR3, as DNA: TGTGCCAGCAGTTACTCGACAGTTGCAGGCAATGAGCAGTTCTTC. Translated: CASSYSTVAGNEQFF.

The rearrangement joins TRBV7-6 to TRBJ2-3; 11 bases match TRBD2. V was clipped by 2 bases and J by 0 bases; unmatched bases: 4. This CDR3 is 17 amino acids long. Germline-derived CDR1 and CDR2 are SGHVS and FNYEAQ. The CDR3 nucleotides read TGTGCCAGCAGCTTACTAATAGCGGGAGGGAGCACAGATACGCAGTATTTT. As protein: CASSLLIAGGSTDTQYF. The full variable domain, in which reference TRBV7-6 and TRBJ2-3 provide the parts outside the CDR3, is GAGVSQSPRYKVTKRGQDVALRCDPISGHVSLYWYRQALGQGPEFLTYFNYEAQQDKSGLPNDRFSAERPEGSISTLTIQRTEQRDSAMYRCASSLLIAGGSTDTQYFGPGTRLTVL.

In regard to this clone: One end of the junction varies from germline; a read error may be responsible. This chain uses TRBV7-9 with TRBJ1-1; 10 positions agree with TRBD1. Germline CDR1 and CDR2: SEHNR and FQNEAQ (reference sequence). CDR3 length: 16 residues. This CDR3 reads CASSDRTGGKNSEAFF. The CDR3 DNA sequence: TGTGCCAGCAGCGACCGGACAGGGGGGAAGAACTCTGAAGCTTTCTTT.

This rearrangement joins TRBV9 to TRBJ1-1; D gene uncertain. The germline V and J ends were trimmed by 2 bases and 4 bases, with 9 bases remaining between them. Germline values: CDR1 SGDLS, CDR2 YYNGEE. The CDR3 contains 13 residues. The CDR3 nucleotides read TGTGCCAGCAGCGTCGTGGCCACCACTGAAGCTTTCTTT. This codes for CASSVVATTEAFF.

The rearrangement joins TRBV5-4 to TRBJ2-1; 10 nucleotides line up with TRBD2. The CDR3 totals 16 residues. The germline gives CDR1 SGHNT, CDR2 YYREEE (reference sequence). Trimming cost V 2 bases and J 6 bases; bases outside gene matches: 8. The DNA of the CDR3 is TGTGCCAGCAGCTTCAATCTACTAGCGGGAATCAATGAGCAGTTCTTC. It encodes CASSFNLLAGINEQFF.

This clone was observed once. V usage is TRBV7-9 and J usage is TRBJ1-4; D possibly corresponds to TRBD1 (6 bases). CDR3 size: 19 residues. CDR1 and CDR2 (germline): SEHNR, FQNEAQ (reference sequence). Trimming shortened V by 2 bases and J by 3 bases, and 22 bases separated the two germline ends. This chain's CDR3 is CASSLNARGVDGANEKLFF. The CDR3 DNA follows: TGTGCCAGCAGCTTAAACGCCAGGGGAGTCGACGGGGCTAATGAAAAACTGTTTTTT.

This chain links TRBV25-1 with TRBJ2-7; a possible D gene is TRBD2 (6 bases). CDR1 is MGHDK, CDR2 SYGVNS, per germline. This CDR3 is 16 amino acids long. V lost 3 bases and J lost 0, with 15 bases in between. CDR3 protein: CASSDTKRASSYEQYF. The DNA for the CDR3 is TGTGCCAGCAGTGATACTAAGCGGGCGAGCTCCTACGAGCAGTACTTC.

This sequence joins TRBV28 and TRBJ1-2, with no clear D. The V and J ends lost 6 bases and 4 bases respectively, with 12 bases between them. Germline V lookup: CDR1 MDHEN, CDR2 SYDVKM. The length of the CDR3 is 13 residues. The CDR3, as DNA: TGTGCCAGCAGAAGAACACCAGGCTATGGCTACACCTTC. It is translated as CASRRTPGYGYTF.

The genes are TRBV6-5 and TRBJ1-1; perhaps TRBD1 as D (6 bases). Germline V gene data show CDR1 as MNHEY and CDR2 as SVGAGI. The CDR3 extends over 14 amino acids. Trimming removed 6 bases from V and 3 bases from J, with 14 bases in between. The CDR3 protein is CASSFIPGDTEAFF. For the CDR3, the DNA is TGTGCCAGCAGCTTCATCCCAGGGGACACTGAAGCTTTCTTT.

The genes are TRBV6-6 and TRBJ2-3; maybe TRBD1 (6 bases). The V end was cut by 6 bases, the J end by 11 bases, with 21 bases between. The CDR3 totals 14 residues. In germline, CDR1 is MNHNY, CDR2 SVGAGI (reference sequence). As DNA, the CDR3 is TGTGCCAGCAGAAGACCGGGACACGCCGAAGGGCAGTATTTT. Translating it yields CASRRPGHAEGQYF.

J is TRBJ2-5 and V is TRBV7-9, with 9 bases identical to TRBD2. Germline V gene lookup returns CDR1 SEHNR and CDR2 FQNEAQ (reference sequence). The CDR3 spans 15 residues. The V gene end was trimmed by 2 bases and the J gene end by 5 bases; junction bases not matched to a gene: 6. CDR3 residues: CASSLRLAVGETQYF. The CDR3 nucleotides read TGTGCCAGCAGCTTAAGACTAGCGGTGGGGGAGACCCAGTACTTC.